The clone carrying this TCR beta chain was seen a handful of times. This sample was taken from a study of OX40 agonist ivuxolimab in advanced cancers. V dropped 2 bases and J dropped 6 bases, with 10 bases sitting between them. This CDR3 spans 13 amino acids. Per the germline V gene, CDR1 is LNHDA and CDR2 is SQIVND (reference sequence). This table comes from immunoSEQ multiplex PCR, and its TCRdb copy is limited to in-frame clones, with some not included. The profile shows fewer than 25,000 clones, over 70% of them singletons. The rearrangement links TRBV19 to TRBJ1-2; maybe TRBD1 (5 bases). The sample consisted of CD4+ or CD8+ T cells sorted from blood, taken in a trial of the OX40 agonist ivuxolimab. The sequence was obtained from an adult with an advanced solid tumor such as melanoma, head and neck, liver or kidney cancer. The CDR3 nucleotides read TGTGCCAGTAGTATAAACAGGCAGAATGGCTACACCTTC. This codes for CASSINRQNGYTF. The variable domain in full, with the rest retrieved from reference TRBV19 and TRBJ1-2, is DGGITQSPKYLFRKEGQNVTLSCEQNLNHDAMYWYRQDPGQGLRLIYYSQIVNDFQKGDIAEGYSVSREKKESFPLTVTSAQKNPTAFYLCASSINRQNGYTFGSGTRLTVV.